This entry describes one T cell receptor (beta chain). What antigen it recognizes has not been identified. Base-call qualities are not available, and no considerably larger clone is one nucleotide away. The donors belonged to the validation cohort of roughly 120 subjects, which was separate from the roughly 670-subject first cohort. Receptor libraries were prepared by the immunoSEQ multiplex PCR assay. In the paper's pipeline: A statistical classification framework was built to diagnose cytomegalovirus status from the catalog of TCR beta chain sequences. TCRdb mirrors the immuneACCESS table, restricted to in-frame sequences. Some clones are absent from its copies; in checked studies, under half trace to an unresolved V gene, and the reason for the others is unknown. That table supplies the V and J calls and clone size; D and trimming were determined from the DNA. Recorded for this sample are around 70,000 clones; around 94% of them occurred a single time. 1.5% to 1.8% of the sample comes from the top ten.

Reading from cysteine to phenylalanine, the CDR3 counts 15 amino acids. Only the CDR3 DNA is retained, 45 bases long and in frame from the first base. According to the germline V gene, CDR1 reads SQVTM and CDR2 reads ANQGSEA. Relative to germline, V is missing 8 bases and J is missing 7 bases, with 17 bases of the junction outside any gene match. The entry originates in a study of cytomegalovirus exposure and HLA in healthy donors (dated by TCRdb to 2016 to 2017). Regarding the research as a whole: The 650 to 800 repertoires of the first cohort and the 120 or so validation repertoires were produced on the same platform, according to a later analysis. The study aimed to test whether signatures of past pathogen exposure could be identified by cataloging public T cell receptors. A separate validation cohort of 90 to 150 different subjects was used in addition to the approximately 700-subject first cohort. High-throughput TCR immunosequencing, statistical association of individual TCRs with disease status, and machine learning were combined to predict cytomegalovirus infection status.

What the study reported, not specific to this receptor: In a later analysis, TCRs clustered in the first cohort were found to also tend to co-occur in the approximately 120 validation repertoires, with approximately 93% of cluster scores above 0. The classifier was reported to diagnose cytomegalovirus status with high specificity and sensitivity in both the original cohort and the validation cohort. Three of the identified cytomegalovirus-associated TCR beta chains were confirmed in vitro to be specific for cytomegalovirus antigens. A total of fewer than 200 TCR beta chains were listed by the study as associated with cytomegalovirus. The validation cohort had no HLA typing available for a later analysis, so co-occurrence within that cohort was assessed over all 130 or so repertoires. Across donors, most TCR sequences were observed very rarely, whereas some public TCRs were present in many individuals. The authors suggested that the approach could potentially be generalized to other disease states and immunological phenotypes.

This TCR was recovered from a young man in good health and CMV-seropositive. The chain is made from TRBV29-1 and TRBJ2-7, with 10 middle bases fitting TRBD1. Specimen: PBMCs. CDR3 loop: CSTLEGQGHRGEQYF. The DNA sequence is TGCAGCACATTGGAGGGACAGGGGCACCGTGGGGAGCAGTACTTC.